Below are 15 T cell receptor beta chains sequenced from a single sample in a study of CD8 T cells in ankylosing spondylitis. TCRdb ran MiXCR on the 5' RACE reads and lists one entry per CDR3 protein. This table holds under 450,000 distinct CDR3 sequences, around 20% found once. Sequencing was performed on blood, either unsorted or a sorted T cell fraction (not recorded which). The receptors here all came from a male donor with ankylosing spondylitis or in good health (not recorded which).

This clonotype was detected only a few times. The V call is TRBV2, the J call TRBJ2-2; D gene ambiguous. V dropped 8 bases and J dropped 1 base, with 14 bases sitting between them. Germline loops: CDR1 SNHLY, CDR2 FYNNEI. This CDR3 has 15 residues. CDR3 sequence (DNA): TGTGCCAGCCGAACGTACTACTTGAACACCGGGGAGCTGTTTTTT. It encodes CASRTYYLNTGELFF.

The V gene is TRBV5-5, the J gene TRBJ2-7; D not resolved. The CDR3 spans 13 residues. Per the germline V gene, CDR1 is SGHKS and CDR2 is YYEKEE (reference sequence). The germline V and J ends were trimmed by 4 bases and 0 bases, with 8 bases remaining between them. The chain's CDR3 is CASSQLSSYEQYF. The CDR3 DNA sequence: TGTGCCAGCAGCCAGTTAAGCTCCTACGAGCAGTACTTC.

This clonotype appeared a few times. V gene TRBV20-1 combines with J gene TRBJ1-1, with 8 nucleotides matching TRBD1. The CDR3 spans 15 residues. V lost 0 bases, J lost 1 base, and 4 bases stayed unmatched. The germline V gene has CDR1 DFQATT and CDR2 SNEGSKA (reference sequence). CDR3 residues: CSARDYRGSNTEAFF. The DNA for the CDR3 is TGCAGTGCTAGAGATTACAGGGGGTCGAACACTGAAGCTTTCTTT.

The chain employs TRBV7-9 and TRBJ2-1; 13 positions match TRBD2. J gave up 10 bases and V 3 bases, and 6 bases lay outside the gene matches. CDR1 and CDR2 from the germline V gene are SEHNR and FQNEAQ (reference sequence). This CDR3 is 15 amino acids long. Written as DNA, the CDR3 is TGTGCCAGCAGCTTCGGACTAGCGGGGGCAGAAGAGCAGTTCTTC. Residues: CASSFGLAGAEEQFF.

This clonotype has only a few counts. The V gene is TRBV7-2, the J gene TRBJ1-1; D is ambiguous. Looked up from germline, CDR1 is SGHTA and CDR2 is FQGNSA. V lost 6 bases and J lost 1, with 9 bases in between. The CDR3 has 13 amino acids. The CDR3 bases are TGTGCCAGCAGTGAAATTCGGAACACTGAAGCTTTCTTT. Translated: CASSEIRNTEAFF.

The chain carries TRBV29-1 and TRBJ1-1; the D is unclear. The V end was cut by 5 bases, the J end by 0 bases, with 7 bases between. Germline V gene sequence: CDR1 SQVTM, CDR2 ANQGSEA. The CDR3 is 12 residues long. CDR3 in amino acids: CSVRVLNTEAFF. The CDR3, as DNA: TGCAGCGTTAGGGTATTGAACACTGAAGCTTTCTTT.

Only a few counts were recorded for this clonotype. The chain recombines TRBV7-2 with TRBJ2-3; a possible D gene is TRBD2 (6 bases). The CDR3 runs to 16 residues. V was clipped by 5 bases and J by 0 bases, with 15 bases between them. From germline, CDR1 is SGHTA and CDR2 FQGNSA. Here the CDR3 DNA reads TGTGCCAGCAGCCCAGGCCCGGGACTTAGCACAGATACGCAGTATTTT. Its protein product is CASSPGPGLSTDTQYF.

This clonotype was observed many times. The V and J genes are TRBV6-5 and TRBJ2-2, with D perhaps TRBD2 (6 bases). The CDR3 has 16 amino acids. Germline CDR1 is MNHEY and CDR2 is SVGAGI. V was cut by 0 bases and J by 6 bases, with 14 bases left in between. As DNA, the CDR3 is TGTGCCAGCAGTTACTCTCCGGGGGTAAAAGCCGGGGAGCTGTTTTTT. Residues: CASSYSPGVKAGELFF.

The chain uses TRBV12-3 or TRBV12-4 and TRBJ2-1; D gene unclear. Trimming stripped 6 bases from V and 5 bases from J, with 14 bases between. The CDR3 runs to 14 residues. The CDR3 DNA sequence: TGTGCCAGCAGCCCCGGTGTGGATCACAATGAGCAGTTCTTC. Encoded protein: CASSPGVDHNEQFF.

Many counts were recorded for this clonotype. A junction boundary mismatches the germline segment, possibly from a read error. This chain links TRBV19 with TRBJ2-2, with unresolved D. Germline CDR1 LNHDA, CDR2 SQIVND (reference sequence). The CDR3 runs to 12 residues. The CDR3: CASSIGTGELFF. In nucleotides, the CDR3 is TGTGCCAGCAGTATCGGCACCGGGGAGCTGTTTTTT.

Only a few counts were recorded for this clonotype. This chain uses TRBV11-2 with TRBJ1-6; TRBD1 matches 7 bases. Germline values: CDR1 SGHAT, CDR2 FQNNGV. The CDR3 is 15 amino acids. Unmatched junction bases numbered 6, after V lost 3 bases and J lost 7 bases. The CDR3 DNA reads TGTGCCAGCAGCTTCGGTCAGGGGGTCAATTCACCCCTCCACTTT. Encoded protein: CASSFGQGVNSPLHF.

The chain is built from TRBV12-3 or TRBV12-4 and TRBJ2-3, with 9 bases identical to TRBD1. The CDR3 totals 16 residues. Unmatched junction bases numbered 19, after V lost 7 bases and J lost 11 bases. The CDR3, as DNA: TGTGCCAGCACGACAACGGGACAGGGAGAAGCGTCAGGGCAGTATTTT. Translation: CASTTTGQGEASGQYF.

This clonotype showed up just a few times. V is TRBV29-1 and J is TRBJ2-7; D is perhaps TRBD1 or TRBD2 (5 bases each). CDR3 length: 12 residues. V lost 7 bases, J lost 3 bases, and 13 bases lay in between. The germline V gene encodes CDR1 SQVTM and CDR2 ANQGSEA. The CDR3 sequence is CSARDPGYEQYF. The CDR3 DNA reads TGCAGCGCCCGGGACCCCGGCTACGAGCAGTACTTC.

CDR3 bases: TGTGCCAGCAGATTGCGGACTAGCGTTTCCAATGAGCAGTTCTTC. Protein product: CASRLRTSVSNEQFF. The genes are TRBV12-3 or TRBV12-4 and TRBJ2-1; 9 bases are a match to TRBD2. V lost 6 bases, J lost 6 bases, and 9 bases stayed unmatched. The length of the CDR3 is 15 residues.

In its sample, this clonotype was seen a few times. The chain carries TRBV9 and TRBJ2-1; possible D gene TRBD2, 6 bases. Deletions cut 3 bases from V and 10 bases from J, with 11 bases between. Germline V gene lookup returns CDR1 SGDLS and CDR2 YYNGEE. The CDR3 runs 12 residues. CDR3 amino acids: CASSAGEEEQFF. CDR3 nucleotides: TGTGCCAGCAGCGCCGGGGAGGAAGAGCAGTTCTTC.